A single sample gave rise to the 22 T cell receptor beta chains below, sequenced in a study of blood T cell repertoires in COVID-19 (dated by TCRdb to 2018 to 2021). Libraries were prepared through the immunoSEQ multiplex PCR assay. TCRdb took this table from immuneACCESS and kept in-frame rearrangements with V and J called. Such tables lack part of the clones; where checked against another copy, unresolved V genes explain under half of the gap, and the rest is unexplained. The table for this sample lists roughly 300,000 clones; more than 90% of them were counted only once. Jointly, the top ten make up about a fifth of the sample. Sequencing was done on a sample of PBMCs or T cells enriched from blood (not recorded which). All receptors come from a woman in her twenties or thirties who had recovered from COVID-19.

The genes are TRBV7-9 and TRBJ1-6, with unresolved D. CDR3 size: 13 residues. The germline CDR1 and CDR2 sequences are SEHNR and FQNEAQ (reference sequence). V was trimmed by 5 bases and J by 8 bases, leaving 10 bases between them. CDR3 amino acids: CASSLRLDSPLHF. The CDR3 coding sequence is TGTGCCAGCAGCCTCCGACTGGATTCACCCCTCCACTTT.

This chain joins TRBV4-1 and TRBJ2-7; weak D call: TRBD2 (6 bases). CDR1 is MGHRA, CDR2 YSYEKL, per germline. With 4 bases removed from V and 3 bases from J, the gap between germline ends came to 19 bases. The CDR3 is 16 residues long. For the CDR3, the DNA is TGCGCCAGCAGCCTCGGGACCGGGGGAGCCCACTACGAGCAGTACTTC. This encodes CASSLGTGGAHYEQYF.

The V gene is TRBV7-8, the J gene TRBJ1-6; D gene uncertain. Trimming left V 1 base short and J 0 bases short, with 7 bases between. Germline V gives CDR1 SGHVS, CDR2 FQNEAQ. The CDR3 has 16 amino acids. CDR3 in amino acids: CASSLGGGSYNSPLHF. The CDR3 nucleotides read TGTGCCAGCAGCTTAGGGGGAGGCTCCTATAATTCACCCCTCCACTTT. Together with reference TRBV7-8 and TRBJ1-6, the CDR3 gives the full variable domain: GAGVSQSPRYKVAKRGQDVALRCDPISGHVSLFWYQQALGQGPEFLTYFQNEAQLDKSGLPSDRFFAERPEGSVSTLKIQRTQQEDSAVYLCASSLGGGSYNSPLHFGNGTRLTVT.

The chain carries TRBV2 and TRBJ1-6; possibly TRBD1 for D (5 bases). Germline V gene data show CDR1 as SNHLY and CDR2 as FYNNEI. The V end was cut by 8 bases, the J end by 2 bases, with 16 bases between. The CDR3 totals 16 residues. The CDR3 DNA follows: TGTGCCAGCCATGGAGGGACGGGGGCCTATAATTCACCCCTCCACTTT. Protein product: CASHGGTGAYNSPLHF.

This chain's CDR3 is CASSLTPGGQPQHF. The CDR3, as DNA: TGTGCCAGCAGCTTAACACCAGGGGGTCAGCCCCAGCATTTT. The V gene is TRBV7-2, the J gene TRBJ1-5; 7 nucleotides agree with TRBD1. The J segment lost 6 bases and the V segment lost 2 bases, leaving 4 bases of the junction unmatched. This CDR3 has 14 residues. Per the germline V gene, CDR1 is SGHTA and CDR2 is FQGNSA.

V gene TRBV7-3 combines with J gene TRBJ2-1; 9 nucleotides align to TRBD1. Trimming removed 5 bases from V and 4 bases from J; junction bases left unmatched: 6. The CDR3 length is 15 residues. Germline assignment: CDR1 SGHTA and CDR2 FQGTGA. The CDR3 DNA reads TGTGCCAGCAGCGCGGACAGGGGAGGGTACAATGAGCAGTTCTTC. Translated, it gives CASSADRGGYNEQFF.

V gene TRBV7-2 combines with J gene TRBJ1-2; maybe TRBD1 (6 bases). Trimming took 5 bases from V and 4 from J, leaving 14 bases between them. Germline values: CDR1 SGHTA, CDR2 FQGNSA. The CDR3 has 14 residues. CDR3 residues: CASSIGQGSYGYTF. CDR3 nucleotide sequence: TGTGCCAGCAGCATTGGGCAGGGGAGCTATGGCTACACCTTC.

The DNA of the CDR3 is TGTGCCAGCAGCCCACGGGCGGGAGGGGCCGATACGCAGTATTTT. Its protein product is CASSPRAGGADTQYF. This chain links TRBV7-8 with TRBJ2-3; TRBD2 matches 9 bases. CDR1 is SGHVS and CDR2 is FQNEAQ in the germline V gene. This CDR3 is 15 amino acids long. V shed 5 bases and J 6 bases; nucleotides not matched to a gene: 9.

The V call is TRBV19, the J call TRBJ2-1, with a weak D call TRBD1 (6 bases). Germline V CDR1 and CDR2: LNHDA, SQIVND (reference sequence). The V and J ends lost 7 bases and 2 bases respectively, with 15 bases between them. This CDR3 is 15 amino acids long. Here the CDR3 reads CASKVWAGAYNEQFF. In DNA, the CDR3 is TGTGCCAGTAAGGTTTGGGCAGGGGCCTACAATGAGCAGTTCTTC.

The chain recombines TRBV10-3 with TRBJ2-2, with D possibly TRBD2 on 6 matching bases. Germline lookup yields CDR1 ENHRY and CDR2 SYGVKD. Trimming removed 2 bases at V and 5 bases at J, with 15 bases between. The CDR3 covers 16 residues. Here the CDR3 reads CAISEAGGINTGELFF. The CDR3 DNA sequence: TGTGCCATCAGTGAGGCTGGAGGGATAAATACCGGGGAGCTGTTTTTT.

The chain joins TRBV24-1 to TRBJ1-1, with TRBD1 matching 7 bases. Germline-derived CDR1 and CDR2 are KGHDR and SFDVKD. The CDR3 has 19 residues. V dropped 6 bases and J dropped 1; count of bases not matched to a gene: 19. The CDR3 region is CATSKGQKDHNIRNTEAFF. CDR3 DNA sequence: TGTGCCACCAGTAAGGGACAGAAGGACCACAATATTCGGAACACTGAAGCTTTCTTT.

The CDR3: CASSRLGELNQPQHF. In nucleotides, the CDR3 is TGTGCCAGCAGCCGACTAGGAGAGCTTAATCAGCCCCAGCATTTT. This rearrangement joins TRBV27 to TRBJ1-5; D is undetermined. CDR3 length: 15 amino acids. Germline assignment: CDR1 MNHEY and CDR2 SMNVEV (reference sequence). With 6 bases removed from V and 4 bases from J, the gap between germline ends came to 16 bases.

This chain links TRBV30 with TRBJ1-6; 8 positions agree with TRBD1. The CDR3 length is 18 residues. In germline, CDR1 is GTSNPN, CDR2 SVGIG (reference sequence). Losses at the gene ends were 2 bases for V and 0 bases for J; bases not matched to a gene: 9. The CDR3 nucleotides are TGTGCCTGGAGTCCCCCACAGGGGGGGGGCTCCTATAATTCACCCCTCCACTTT. Translated, it gives CAWSPPQGGGSYNSPLHF.

The genes are TRBV3-1 (or the pseudogene TRBV3-2) and TRBJ2-7; 11 nucleotides line up with TRBD2. CDR3 length: 20 amino acids. Looked up from germline, CDR1 is LGHDT and CDR2 is YNNKEL (reference sequence). The ends lost 0 bases at V and 4 bases at J; junction bases unmatched: 17. CDR3 bases: TGTGCCAGCAGCCAAGAAACTGGGCTAGCGGGAGGTCTCGAGCGATACGAGCAGTACTTC. This codes for CASSQETGLAGGLERYEQYF.

The chain uses TRBV19 and TRBJ2-2; 12 bases are a match to TRBD1. The J segment lost 6 bases and the V segment lost 8 bases, leaving 4 bases of the junction unmatched. Germline V gives CDR1 LNHDA, CDR2 SQIVND (reference sequence). CDR3 length equals 14 residues. The CDR3 spells CASQGQGAAGELFF. In DNA, the CDR3 is TGTGCCAGTCAGGGACAGGGGGCCGCCGGGGAGCTGTTTTTT.

J is TRBJ2-7 and V is TRBV5-4; 8 bases match TRBD1. Unmatched junction bases numbered 13, after V lost 6 bases and J lost 5 bases. The CDR3 length is 15 residues. Germline V CDR1 and CDR2: SGHNT, YYREEE (reference sequence). DNA for the CDR3: TGTGCCAGCACCAAAACCGGACAGGGAAGCCACGAGCAGTACTTC. Translation gives CASTKTGQGSHEQYF. The full variable domain, with the rest looked up from reference TRBV5-4 and TRBJ2-7, is ETGVTQSPTHLIKTRGQQVTLRCSSQSGHNTVSWYQQALGQGPQFIFQYYREEENGRGNFPPRFSGLQFPNYSSELNVNALELDDSALYLCASTKTGQGSHEQYFGPGTRLTVT.

The chain recombines TRBV2 with TRBJ1-1; possibly TRBD1 for D (6 bases). Deletions cut 6 bases from V and 0 bases from J, with 14 bases between. CDR3 length: 15 amino acids. From germline, CDR1 is SNHLY and CDR2 FYNNEI. CDR3 nucleotide sequence: TGTGCCAGCAGATCGGACAGAGCCATGAACACTGAAGCTTTCTTT. Translation gives CASRSDRAMNTEAFF.

This clone was counted a single time. The rearrangement uses TRBV12-3 or TRBV12-4 and TRBJ1-1; D might be TRBD1 (6 bases). The CDR3 extends over 13 amino acids. V lost 5 bases, J lost 7 bases, and 14 bases lay in between. The CDR3 DNA is TGTGCCAGCAGTCACGGACAGTACCGTGAAGCTTTCTTT. Protein sequence: CASSHGQYREAFF.

CDR3 in amino acids: CASSGLAGVKRGYEQYF. The CDR3 region has the DNA TGTGCCAGCAGTGGGCTAGCGGGAGTGAAAAGGGGCTACGAGCAGTACTTC. This rearrangement joins TRBV28 to TRBJ2-7, with 10 bases identical to TRBD2. V trimming: 5 bases; J trimming: 3 bases; junction bases outside the gene matches: 13. The CDR3 is 17 residues long. From germline, CDR1 is MDHEN and CDR2 SYDVKM.

V and J are TRBV5-1 and TRBJ1-4, with 7 bases aligning to TRBD1. Trimming took 4 bases from V and 8 from J; bases not matched to a gene: 14. The V gene's germline CDR1 is SGHRS and CDR2 YFSETQ. CDR3 length: 16 residues. CDR3 sequence: CASSETTDRAIEKLFF. DNA for the CDR3: TGCGCCAGCAGCGAGACCACCGACAGGGCGATCGAAAAACTGTTTTTT.

The CDR3 DNA reads TGTGCCAGTAGTCGTGGACTCTACAATGAGCAGTTCTTC. It yields the protein CASSRGLYNEQFF. The chain links TRBV19 to TRBJ2-1; D is possibly TRBD2 (5 bases). This CDR3 is built from 13 residues. CDR1 is LNHDA, CDR2 SQIVND, per germline (reference sequence). The V end lost 5 bases, the J end lost 3 bases, and 8 bases lay between the germline ends. The whole variable domain, filled in from reference TRBV19 and TRBJ2-1, reads DGGITQSPKYLFRKEGQNVTLSCEQNLNHDAMYWYRQDPGQGLRLIYYSQIVNDFQKGDIAEGYSVSREKKESFPLTVTSAQKNPTAFYLCASSRGLYNEQFFGPGTRLTVL.

The V gene is TRBV19, the J gene TRBJ1-2, with 7 bases matching TRBD1. The V and J ends lost 6 bases and 5 bases, in that order; junction bases with no gene match: 9. Germline CDR1 is LNHDA and CDR2 is SQIVND (reference sequence). The CDR3 runs 14 residues. DNA for the CDR3: TGTGCCAGTAGCCGATACGGGACAGTATATGGCTACACCTTC. It specifies CASSRYGTVYGYTF. Full variable domain (outside the CDR3, taken from reference TRBV19 and TRBJ1-2): DGGITQSPKYLFRKEGQNVTLSCEQNLNHDAMYWYRQDPGQGLRLIYYSQIVNDFQKGDIAEGYSVSREKKESFPLTVTSAQKNPTAFYLCASSRYGTVYGYTFGSGTRLTVV.